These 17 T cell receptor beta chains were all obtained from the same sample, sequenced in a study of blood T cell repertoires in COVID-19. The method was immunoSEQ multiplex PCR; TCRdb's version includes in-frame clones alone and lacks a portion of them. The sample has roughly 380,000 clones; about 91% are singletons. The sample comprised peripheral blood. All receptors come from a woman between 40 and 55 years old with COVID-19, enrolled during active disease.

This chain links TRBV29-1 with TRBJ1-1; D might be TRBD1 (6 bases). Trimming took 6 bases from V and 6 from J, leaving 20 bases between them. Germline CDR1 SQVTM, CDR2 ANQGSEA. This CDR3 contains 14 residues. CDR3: CSVSYPAGGPEAFF. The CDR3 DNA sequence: TGCAGCGTCAGCTATCCGGCGGGGGGCCCTGAAGCTTTCTTT.

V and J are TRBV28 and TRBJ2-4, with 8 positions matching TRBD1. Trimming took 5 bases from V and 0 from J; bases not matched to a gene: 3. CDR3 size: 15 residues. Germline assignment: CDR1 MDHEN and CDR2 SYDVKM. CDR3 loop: CASSAGQGAKNIQYF. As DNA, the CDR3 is TGTGCCAGCAGTGCCGGACAGGGAGCCAAAAACATTCAGTACTTC.

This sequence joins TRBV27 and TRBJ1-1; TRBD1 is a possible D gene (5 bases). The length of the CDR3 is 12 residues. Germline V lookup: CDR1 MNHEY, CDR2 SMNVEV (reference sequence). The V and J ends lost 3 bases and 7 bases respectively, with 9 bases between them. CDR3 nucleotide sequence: TGTGCCAGCAGTTTTAGGGGCCGTGAAGCTTTCTTT. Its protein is CASSFRGREAFF.

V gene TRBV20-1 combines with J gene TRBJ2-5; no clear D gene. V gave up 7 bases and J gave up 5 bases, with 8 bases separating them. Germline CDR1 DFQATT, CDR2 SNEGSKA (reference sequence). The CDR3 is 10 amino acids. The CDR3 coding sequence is TGCAGTGTCCCACGGGAGACCCAGTACTTC. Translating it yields CSVPRETQYF.

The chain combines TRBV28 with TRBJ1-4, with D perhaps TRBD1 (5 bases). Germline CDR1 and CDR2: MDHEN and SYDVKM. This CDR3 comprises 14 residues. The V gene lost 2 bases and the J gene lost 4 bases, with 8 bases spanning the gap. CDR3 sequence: CASSLRQINEKLFF. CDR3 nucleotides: TGTGCCAGCAGTTTAAGACAGATTAATGAAAAACTGTTTTTT.

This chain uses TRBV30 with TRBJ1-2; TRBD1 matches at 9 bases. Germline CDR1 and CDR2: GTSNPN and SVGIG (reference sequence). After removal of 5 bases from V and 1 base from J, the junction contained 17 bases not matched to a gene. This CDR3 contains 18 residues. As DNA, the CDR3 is TGTGCCTGGCGTTCTACTTCGTTACGGGACAGGGTTAACTATGGCTACACCTTC. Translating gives CAWRSTSLRDRVNYGYTF.

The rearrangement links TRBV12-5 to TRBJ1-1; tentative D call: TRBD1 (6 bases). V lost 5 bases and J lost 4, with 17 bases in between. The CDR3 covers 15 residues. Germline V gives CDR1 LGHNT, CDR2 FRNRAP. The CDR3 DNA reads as TGTGCTAGTGGTCCGCTAGGTTGGGGGCTCACTGAAGCTTTCTTT. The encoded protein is CASGPLGWGLTEAFF.

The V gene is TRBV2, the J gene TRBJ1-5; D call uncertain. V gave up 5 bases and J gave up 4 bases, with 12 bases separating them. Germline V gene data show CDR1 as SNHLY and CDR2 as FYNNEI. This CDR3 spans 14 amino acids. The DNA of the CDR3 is TGTGCCAGCAGTCGAGCTTCGAGGAATCAGCCCCAGCATTTT. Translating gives CASSRASRNQPQHF. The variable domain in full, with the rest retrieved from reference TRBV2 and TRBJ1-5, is EPEVTQTPSHQVTQMGQEVILRCVPISNHLYFYWYRQILGQKVEFLVSFYNNEISEKSEIFDDQFSVERPDGSNFTLKIRSTKLEDSAMYFCASSRASRNQPQHFGDGTRLSIL.

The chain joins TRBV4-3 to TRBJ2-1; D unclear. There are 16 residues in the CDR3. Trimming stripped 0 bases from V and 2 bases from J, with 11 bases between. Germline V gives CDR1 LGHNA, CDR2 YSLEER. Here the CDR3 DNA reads TGCGCCAGCAGCCAAGATATTCGGCAGGCCTACAATGAGCAGTTCTTC. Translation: CASSQDIRQAYNEQFF.

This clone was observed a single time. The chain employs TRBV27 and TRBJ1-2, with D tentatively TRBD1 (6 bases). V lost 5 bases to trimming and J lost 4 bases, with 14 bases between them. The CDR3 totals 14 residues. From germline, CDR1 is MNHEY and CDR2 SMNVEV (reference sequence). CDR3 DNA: TGTGCCAGCAGTCCCGTCGGGGGGCTCTATGGCTACACCTTC. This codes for CASSPVGGLYGYTF.

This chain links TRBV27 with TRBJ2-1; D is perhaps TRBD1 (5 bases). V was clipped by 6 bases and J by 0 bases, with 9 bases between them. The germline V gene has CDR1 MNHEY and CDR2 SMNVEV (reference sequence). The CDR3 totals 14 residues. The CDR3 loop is CASSDSSSYNEQFF. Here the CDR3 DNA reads TGTGCCAGCAGCGACAGCAGCTCCTACAATGAGCAGTTCTTC.

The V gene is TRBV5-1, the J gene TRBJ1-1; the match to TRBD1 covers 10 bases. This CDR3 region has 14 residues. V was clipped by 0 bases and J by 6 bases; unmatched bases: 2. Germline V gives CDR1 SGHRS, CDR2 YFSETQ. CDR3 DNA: TGCGCCAGCAGCTTGGAAGGACAGGGGGCTGAAGCTTTCTTT. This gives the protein CASSLEGQGAEAFF.

The CDR3 reads CASSLTGGYEQYF. The CDR3 DNA reads as TGTGCCAGCAGCTTGACAGGGGGCTACGAGCAGTACTTC. The chain combines TRBV11-2 with TRBJ2-7; TRBD1 matches 9 bases. The CDR3 spans 13 residues. V lost 3 bases to trimming and J lost 3 bases; unmatched junction nucleotides: 0. Germline V gives CDR1 SGHAT, CDR2 FQNNGV. The full variable domain, rest sourced from reference TRBV11-2 and TRBJ2-7, is EAGVAQSPRYKIIEKRQSVAFWCNPISGHATLYWYQQILGQGPKLLIQFQNNGVVDDSQLPKDRFSAERLKGVDSTLKIQPAKLEDSAVYLCASSLTGGYEQYFGPGTRLTVT.

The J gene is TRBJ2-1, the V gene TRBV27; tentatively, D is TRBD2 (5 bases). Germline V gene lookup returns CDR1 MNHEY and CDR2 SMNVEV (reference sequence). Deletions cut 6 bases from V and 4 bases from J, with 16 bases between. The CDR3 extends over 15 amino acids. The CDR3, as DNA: TGTGCCAGCAGGTGGAAATGGACTGAGTACAATGAGCAGTTCTTC. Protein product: CASRWKWTEYNEQFF.

The CDR3 here is CASSPSQAIYNEQFF. CDR3 bases: TGTGCCAGCTCACCAAGTCAGGCTATCTACAATGAGCAGTTCTTC. The chain employs TRBV18 and TRBJ2-1; no clear D. Germline loops: CDR1 KGHSH, CDR2 LQKENI. CDR3 length equals 15 residues. V was trimmed by 2 bases and J by 3 bases, leaving 11 bases between them. Supplemented by reference TRBV18 and TRBJ2-1, the full variable domain reads NAGVMQNPRHLVRRRGQEARLRCSPMKGHSHVYWYRQLPEEGLKFMVYLQKENIIDESGMPKERFSAEFPKEGPSILRIQQVVRGDSAAYFCASSPSQAIYNEQFFGPGTRLTVL.

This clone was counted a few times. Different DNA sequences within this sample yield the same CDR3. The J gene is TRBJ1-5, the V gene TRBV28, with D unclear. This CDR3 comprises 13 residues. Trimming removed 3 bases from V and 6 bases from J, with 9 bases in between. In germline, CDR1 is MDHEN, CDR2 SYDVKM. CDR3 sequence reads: CASSFSGIQPQHF. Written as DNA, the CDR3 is TGTGCCAGCAGTTTTTCCGGGATTCAGCCCCAGCATTTT.

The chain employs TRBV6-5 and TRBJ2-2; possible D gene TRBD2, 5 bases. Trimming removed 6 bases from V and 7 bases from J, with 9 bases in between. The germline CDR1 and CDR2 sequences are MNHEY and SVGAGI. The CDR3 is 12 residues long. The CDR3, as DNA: TGTGCCAGCAGCCCGAGGGACGGGGAGCTGTTTTTT. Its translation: CASSPRDGELFF.